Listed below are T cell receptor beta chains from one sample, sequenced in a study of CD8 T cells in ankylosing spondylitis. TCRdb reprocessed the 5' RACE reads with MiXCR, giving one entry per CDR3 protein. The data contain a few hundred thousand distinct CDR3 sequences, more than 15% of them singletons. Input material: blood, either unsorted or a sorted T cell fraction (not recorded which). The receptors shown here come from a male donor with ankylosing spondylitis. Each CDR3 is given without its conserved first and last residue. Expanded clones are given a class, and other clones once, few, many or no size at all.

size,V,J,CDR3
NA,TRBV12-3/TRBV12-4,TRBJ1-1,ASTTLPTEAF
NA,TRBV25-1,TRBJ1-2,ASSGGTGGHYGYT
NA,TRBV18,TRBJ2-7,ATRGTGGPEQY
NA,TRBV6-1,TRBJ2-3,ASSRQGAEPDTQY
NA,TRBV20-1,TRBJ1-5,SAAGTGAGQPQH
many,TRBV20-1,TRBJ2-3,SAADGLAGWTDTQY
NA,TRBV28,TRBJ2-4,ASSLPQAKNIQY
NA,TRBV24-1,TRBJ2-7,ATSPGPGASYEQY
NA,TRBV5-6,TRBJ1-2,ASSLNLGGYGYT
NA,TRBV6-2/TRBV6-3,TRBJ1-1,ASSYGGGGGHTEAF
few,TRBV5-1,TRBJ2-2,ASTLIGAGELF
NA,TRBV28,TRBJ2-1,ASSTAGTCGYNEQF
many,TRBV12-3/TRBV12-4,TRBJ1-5,ASSPGFTTNQPQH
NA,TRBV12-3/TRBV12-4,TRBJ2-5,ASSRTSGSFETQY
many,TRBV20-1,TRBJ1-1,SAREGQGKAEAF
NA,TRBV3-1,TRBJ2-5,ASSSVNREETQY
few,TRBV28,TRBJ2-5,ASTLSGGQETQY
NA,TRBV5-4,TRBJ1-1,ASSVDQGTEAF
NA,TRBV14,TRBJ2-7,ASSQGPKQY
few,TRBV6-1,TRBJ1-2,ASNTGGGRNYGYT
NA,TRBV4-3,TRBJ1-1,ASSQDRGHSTEAF
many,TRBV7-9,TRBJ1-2,ASSPTVGGYGYT
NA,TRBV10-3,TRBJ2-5,AISTGETQY
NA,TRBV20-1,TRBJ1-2,SARDGMNYGYT
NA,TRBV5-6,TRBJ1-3,ASSLTTASSGNTIY
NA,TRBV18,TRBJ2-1,ASSPTLAGGLNEQF
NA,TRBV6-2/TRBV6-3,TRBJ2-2,ASSPLVPRQANTGELF
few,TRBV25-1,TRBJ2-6,ASSEYGSGANVLT
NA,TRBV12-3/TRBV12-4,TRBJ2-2,ASTADRAPNTGELF
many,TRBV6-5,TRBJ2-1,ASSYSGLAGVYNEQF
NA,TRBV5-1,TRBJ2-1,ASSLVAIPTEEQF
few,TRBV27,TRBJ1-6,ASKSAGTSSPLH
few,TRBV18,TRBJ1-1,ASSPLAGLTEAF
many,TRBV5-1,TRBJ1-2,ASNGNGAAYGYT
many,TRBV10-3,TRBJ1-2,AISPPGGSRGYT
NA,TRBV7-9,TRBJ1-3,ASSPSGRGSGNTIY
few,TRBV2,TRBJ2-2,ASKVSGELF
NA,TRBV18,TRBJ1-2,ASSTSRGLDYGYT
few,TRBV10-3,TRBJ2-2,AIKRTGESVGELF
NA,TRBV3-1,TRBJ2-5,ASSQTLHLGKETQY
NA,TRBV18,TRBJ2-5,ASSPPEAGETQY
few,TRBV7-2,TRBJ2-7,ASSSANGISGYEQY
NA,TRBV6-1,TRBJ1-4,ASSESLPSHEKLF
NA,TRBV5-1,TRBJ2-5,ASSLVVGGETQY
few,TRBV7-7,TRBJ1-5,ASSFRSEDSTYSNQPQH
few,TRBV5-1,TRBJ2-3,ASSTTGDLTATQY
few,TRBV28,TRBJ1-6,ASSSSTGVHNSPLH
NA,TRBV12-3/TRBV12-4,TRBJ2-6,ASSLAPRSNSGANVLT
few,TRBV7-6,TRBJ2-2,ASIPGERGELF
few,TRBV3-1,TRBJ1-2,ASSQALGGGHGYT
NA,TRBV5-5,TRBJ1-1,ASSLLSPSATGYEAF
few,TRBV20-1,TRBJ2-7,SAKASTASYEQY